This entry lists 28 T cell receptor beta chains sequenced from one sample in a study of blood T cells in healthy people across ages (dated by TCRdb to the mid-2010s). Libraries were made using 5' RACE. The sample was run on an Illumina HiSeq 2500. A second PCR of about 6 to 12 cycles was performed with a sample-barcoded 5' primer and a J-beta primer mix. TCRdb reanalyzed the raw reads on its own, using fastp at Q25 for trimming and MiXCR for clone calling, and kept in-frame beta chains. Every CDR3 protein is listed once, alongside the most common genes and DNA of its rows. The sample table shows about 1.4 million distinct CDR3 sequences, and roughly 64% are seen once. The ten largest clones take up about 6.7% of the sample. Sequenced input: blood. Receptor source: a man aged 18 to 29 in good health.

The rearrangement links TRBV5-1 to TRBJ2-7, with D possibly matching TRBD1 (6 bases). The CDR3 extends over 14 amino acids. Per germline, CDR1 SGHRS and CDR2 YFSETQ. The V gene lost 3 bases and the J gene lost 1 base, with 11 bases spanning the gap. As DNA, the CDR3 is TGCGCCAGCAGCTGGGAACAGGGATCCTACGAGCAGTACTTC. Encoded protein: CASSWEQGSYEQYF. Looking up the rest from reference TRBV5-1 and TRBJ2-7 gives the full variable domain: KAGVTQTPRYLIKTRGQQVTLSCSPISGHRSVSWYQQTPGQGLQFLFEYFSETQRNKGNFPGRFSGRQFSNSRSEMNVSTLELGDSALYLCASSWEQGSYEQYFGPGTRLTVT.

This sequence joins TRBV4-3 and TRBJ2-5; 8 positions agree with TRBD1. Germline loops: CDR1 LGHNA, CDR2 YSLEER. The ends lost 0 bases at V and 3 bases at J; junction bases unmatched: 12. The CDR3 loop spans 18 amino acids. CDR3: CASSQEGPGQGGKETQYF. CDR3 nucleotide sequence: TGCGCCAGCAGCCAAGAAGGTCCCGGACAGGGAGGAAAAGAGACCCAGTACTTC.

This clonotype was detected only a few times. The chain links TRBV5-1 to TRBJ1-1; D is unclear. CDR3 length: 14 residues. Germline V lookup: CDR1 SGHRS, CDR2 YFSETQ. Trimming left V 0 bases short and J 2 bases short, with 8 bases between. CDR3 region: CASSLGDSNTEAFF. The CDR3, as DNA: TGCGCCAGCAGCTTGGGGGATTCCAACACTGAAGCTTTCTTT.

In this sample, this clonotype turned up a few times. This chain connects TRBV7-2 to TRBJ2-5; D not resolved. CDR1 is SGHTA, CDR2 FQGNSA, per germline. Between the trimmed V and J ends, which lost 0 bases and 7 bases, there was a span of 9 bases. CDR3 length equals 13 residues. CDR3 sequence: CASSLASEPTQYF. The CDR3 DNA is TGTGCCAGCAGCTTAGCGTCTGAACCGACCCAGTACTTC.

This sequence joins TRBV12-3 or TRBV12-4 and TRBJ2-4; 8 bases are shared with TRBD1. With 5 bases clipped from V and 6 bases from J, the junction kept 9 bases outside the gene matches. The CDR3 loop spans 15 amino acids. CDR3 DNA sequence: TGTGCCAGCAGTCGTCTGGACAGGGATGCAAACATTCAGTACTTC. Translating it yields CASSRLDRDANIQYF.

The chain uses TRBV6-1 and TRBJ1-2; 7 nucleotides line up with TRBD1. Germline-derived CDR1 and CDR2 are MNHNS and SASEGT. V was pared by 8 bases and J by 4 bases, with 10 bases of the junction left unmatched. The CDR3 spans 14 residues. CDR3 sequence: CASGPEGQLYGYTF. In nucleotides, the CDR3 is TGTGCCAGCGGGCCGGAGGGACAGCTCTATGGCTACACCTTC.

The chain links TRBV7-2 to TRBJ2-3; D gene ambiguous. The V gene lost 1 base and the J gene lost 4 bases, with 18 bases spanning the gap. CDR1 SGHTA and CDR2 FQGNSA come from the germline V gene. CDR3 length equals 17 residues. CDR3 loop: CASSLVARVPSADTQYF. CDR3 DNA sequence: TGTGCCAGCAGCTTAGTGGCTAGAGTTCCCAGCGCAGATACGCAGTATTTT.

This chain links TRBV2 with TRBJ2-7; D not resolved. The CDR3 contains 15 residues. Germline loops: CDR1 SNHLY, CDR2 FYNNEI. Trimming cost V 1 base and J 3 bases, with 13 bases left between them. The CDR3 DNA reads TGTGCCAGCAGTGAAGTCCTGGGTGCCCACTACGAGCAGTACTTC. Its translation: CASSEVLGAHYEQYF.

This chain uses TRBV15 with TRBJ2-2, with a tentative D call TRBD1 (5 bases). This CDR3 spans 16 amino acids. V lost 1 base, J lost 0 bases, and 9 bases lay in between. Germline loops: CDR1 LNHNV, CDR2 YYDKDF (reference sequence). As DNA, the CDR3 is TGTGCCACCAGCAGAGTTAGGGGATCGAACACCGGGGAGCTGTTTTTT. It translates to CATSRVRGSNTGELFF. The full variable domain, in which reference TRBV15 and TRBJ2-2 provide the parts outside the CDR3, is DAMVIQNPRYQVTQFGKPVTLSCSQTLNHNVMYWYQQKSSQAPKLLFHYYDKDFNNEADTPDNFQSRRPNTSFCFLDIRSPGLGDTAMYLCATSRVRGSNTGELFFGEGSRLTVL.

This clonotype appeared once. The CDR3 protein is CASSFTDRGNSPLHF. The CDR3 coding sequence is TGCGCCAGCAGCTTTACGGACAGGGGGAATTCACCCCTCCACTTT. J is TRBJ1-6 and V is TRBV5-1; 10 bases match TRBD1. V was clipped by 2 bases and J by 7 bases; unmatched bases: 3. The germline CDR1 and CDR2 sequences are SGHRS and YFSETQ. The CDR3 contains 15 residues.

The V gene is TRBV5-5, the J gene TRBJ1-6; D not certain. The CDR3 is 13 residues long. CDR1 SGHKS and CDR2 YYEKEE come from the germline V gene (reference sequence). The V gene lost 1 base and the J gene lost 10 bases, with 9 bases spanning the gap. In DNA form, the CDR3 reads TGTGCCAGCAGCTTGACAGTCGGCTCACCCCTCCACTTT. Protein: CASSLTVGSPLHF.

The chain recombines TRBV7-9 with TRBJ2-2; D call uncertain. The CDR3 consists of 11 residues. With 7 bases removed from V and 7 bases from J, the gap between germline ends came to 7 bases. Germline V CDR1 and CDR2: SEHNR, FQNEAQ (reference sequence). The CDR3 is CASNQNGELFF. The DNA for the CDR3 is TGTGCCAGCAATCAAAACGGGGAGCTGTTTTTT.

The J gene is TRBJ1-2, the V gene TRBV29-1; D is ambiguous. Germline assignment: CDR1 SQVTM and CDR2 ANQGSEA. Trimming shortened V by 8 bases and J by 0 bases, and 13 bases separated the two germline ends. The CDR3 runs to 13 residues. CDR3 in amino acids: CSSTEESNYGYTF. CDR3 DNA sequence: TGCAGCTCCACAGAGGAATCTAACTATGGCTACACCTTC. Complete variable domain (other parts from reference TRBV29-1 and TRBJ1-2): SAVISQKPSRDICQRGTSLTIQCQVDSQVTMMFWYRQQPGQSLTLIATANQGSEATYESGFVIDKFPISRPNLTFSTLTVSNMSPEDSSIYLCSSTEESNYGYTFGSGTRLTVV.

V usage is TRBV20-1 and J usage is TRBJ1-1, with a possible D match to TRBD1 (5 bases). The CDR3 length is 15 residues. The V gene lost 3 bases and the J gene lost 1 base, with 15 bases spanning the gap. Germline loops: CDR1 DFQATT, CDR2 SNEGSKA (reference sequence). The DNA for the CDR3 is TGCAGTGCTAGGCGCCGTGGGGGGGGGAACACTGAAGCTTTCTTT. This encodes CSARRRGGGNTEAFF.

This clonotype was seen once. The CDR3 reads CASSEYPLQGRDDYTF. CDR3 sequence (DNA): TGTGCCAGCAGCGAATACCCACTACAGGGGAGGGACGACTACACCTTC. The rearrangement links TRBV11-2 to TRBJ1-2; TRBD1 aligns across 7 bases. Germline CDR1 SGHAT, CDR2 FQNNGV. J lost 10 bases, V lost 5 bases, and 19 bases had no gene match. The CDR3 has 16 amino acids.

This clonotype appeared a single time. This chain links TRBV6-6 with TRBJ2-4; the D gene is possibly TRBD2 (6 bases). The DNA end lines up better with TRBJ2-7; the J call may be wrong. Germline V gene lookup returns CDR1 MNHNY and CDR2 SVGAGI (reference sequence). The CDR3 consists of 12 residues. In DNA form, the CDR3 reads TGTGCCTTGGGGACCGGGAGCTACGAGCAGTACTTC. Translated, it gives CALGTGSYEQYF.

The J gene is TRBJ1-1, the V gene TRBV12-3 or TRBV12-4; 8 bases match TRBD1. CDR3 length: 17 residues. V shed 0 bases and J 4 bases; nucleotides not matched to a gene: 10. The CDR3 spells CASSLAGQGVFGTEAFF. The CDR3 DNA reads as TGTGCCAGCAGTTTAGCAGGACAGGGAGTCTTTGGCACTGAAGCTTTCTTT.

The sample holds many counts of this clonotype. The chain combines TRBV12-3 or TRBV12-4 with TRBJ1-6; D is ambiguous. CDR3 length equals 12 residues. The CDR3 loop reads CAPPERAPPLHF. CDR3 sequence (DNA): TGTGCTCCCCCCGAAAGGGCGCCGCCCCTCCACTTT.

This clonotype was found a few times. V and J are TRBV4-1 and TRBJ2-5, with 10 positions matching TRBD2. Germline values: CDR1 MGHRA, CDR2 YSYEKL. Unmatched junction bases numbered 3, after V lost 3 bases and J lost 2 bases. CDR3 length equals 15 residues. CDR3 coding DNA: TGCGCCAGCAGCCACACTAGCGGGATTCAAGAGACCCAGTACTTC. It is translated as CASSHTSGIQETQYF.

The CDR3 reads CASSVGQLNTEAFF. In nucleotides, the CDR3 is TGCGCCAGCAGCGTCGGACAGCTGAACACTGAAGCTTTCTTT. V and J are TRBV5-1 and TRBJ1-1; tentative D call: TRBD1 (6 bases). The ends were cut back, 4 bases at V and 0 bases at J, with 10 bases in the middle. The CDR3 length is 14 residues. The germline gives CDR1 SGHRS, CDR2 YFSETQ.

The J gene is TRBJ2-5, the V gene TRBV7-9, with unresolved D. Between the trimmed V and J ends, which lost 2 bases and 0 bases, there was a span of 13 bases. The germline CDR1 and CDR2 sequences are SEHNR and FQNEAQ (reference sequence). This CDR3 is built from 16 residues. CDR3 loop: CASSLPAGMYQETQYF. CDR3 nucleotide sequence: TGTGCCAGCAGCTTACCGGCAGGAATGTACCAAGAGACCCAGTACTTC.

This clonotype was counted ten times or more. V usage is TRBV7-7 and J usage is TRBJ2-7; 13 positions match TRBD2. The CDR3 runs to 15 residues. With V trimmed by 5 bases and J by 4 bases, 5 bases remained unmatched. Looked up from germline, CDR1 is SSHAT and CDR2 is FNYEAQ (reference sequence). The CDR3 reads CASSQGTSGTYEQYF. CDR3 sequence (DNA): TGTGCCAGCAGCCAAGGGACTAGCGGGACGTACGAGCAGTACTTC.

The CDR3, as DNA: TGCAGTGCTAGAGTGGGCTTTCAGGGTGCGCAGTTCTTC. Residues: CSARVGFQGAQFF. The genes are TRBV20-1 and TRBJ2-1; TRBD1 is a possible D gene (5 bases). The CDR3 length is 13 residues. Germline V lookup: CDR1 DFQATT, CDR2 SNEGSKA (reference sequence). The V gene lost 1 base and the J gene lost 12 bases, with 16 bases spanning the gap.

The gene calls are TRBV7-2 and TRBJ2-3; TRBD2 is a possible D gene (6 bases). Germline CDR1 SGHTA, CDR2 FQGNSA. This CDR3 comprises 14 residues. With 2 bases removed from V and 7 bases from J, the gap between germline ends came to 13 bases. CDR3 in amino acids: CASSLWKTSNTQYF. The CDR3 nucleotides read TGTGCCAGCAGCTTATGGAAAACTAGCAATACGCAGTATTTT. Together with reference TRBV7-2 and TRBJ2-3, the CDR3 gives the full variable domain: GAGVSQSPSNKVTEKGKDVELRCDPISGHTALYWYRQSLGQGLEFLIYFQGNSAPDKSGLPSDRFSAERTGGSVSTLTIQRTQQEDSAVYLCASSLWKTSNTQYFGPGTRLTVL.

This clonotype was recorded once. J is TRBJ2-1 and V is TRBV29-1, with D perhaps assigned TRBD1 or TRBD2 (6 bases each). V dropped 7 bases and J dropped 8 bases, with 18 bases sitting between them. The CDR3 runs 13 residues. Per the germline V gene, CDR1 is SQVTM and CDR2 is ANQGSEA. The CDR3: CSARGAGVDEQFF. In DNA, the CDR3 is TGCAGCGCGAGGGGGGCCGGAGTCGATGAGCAGTTCTTC.

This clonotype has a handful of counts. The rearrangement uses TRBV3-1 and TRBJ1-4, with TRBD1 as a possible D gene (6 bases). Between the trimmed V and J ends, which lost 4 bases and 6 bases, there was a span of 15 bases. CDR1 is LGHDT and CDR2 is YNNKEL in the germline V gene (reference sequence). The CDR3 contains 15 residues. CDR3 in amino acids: CASSPRTASYEKLFF. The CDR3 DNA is TGTGCCAGCAGCCCCCGGACAGCCTCGTATGAAAAACTGTTTTTT.

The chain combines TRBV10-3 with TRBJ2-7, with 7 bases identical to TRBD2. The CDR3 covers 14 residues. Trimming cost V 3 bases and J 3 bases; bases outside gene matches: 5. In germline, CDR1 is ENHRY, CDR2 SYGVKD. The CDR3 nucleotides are TGTGCCATCAGTGATGGACTAGGGTTCTACGAGCAGTACTTC. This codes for CAISDGLGFYEQYF.

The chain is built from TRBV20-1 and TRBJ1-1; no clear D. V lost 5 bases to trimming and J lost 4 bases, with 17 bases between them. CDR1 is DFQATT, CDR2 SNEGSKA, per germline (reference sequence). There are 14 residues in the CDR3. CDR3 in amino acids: CSAPKVGVRTEAFF. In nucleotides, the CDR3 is TGCAGTGCTCCCAAAGTCGGGGTGCGCACTGAAGCTTTCTTT.